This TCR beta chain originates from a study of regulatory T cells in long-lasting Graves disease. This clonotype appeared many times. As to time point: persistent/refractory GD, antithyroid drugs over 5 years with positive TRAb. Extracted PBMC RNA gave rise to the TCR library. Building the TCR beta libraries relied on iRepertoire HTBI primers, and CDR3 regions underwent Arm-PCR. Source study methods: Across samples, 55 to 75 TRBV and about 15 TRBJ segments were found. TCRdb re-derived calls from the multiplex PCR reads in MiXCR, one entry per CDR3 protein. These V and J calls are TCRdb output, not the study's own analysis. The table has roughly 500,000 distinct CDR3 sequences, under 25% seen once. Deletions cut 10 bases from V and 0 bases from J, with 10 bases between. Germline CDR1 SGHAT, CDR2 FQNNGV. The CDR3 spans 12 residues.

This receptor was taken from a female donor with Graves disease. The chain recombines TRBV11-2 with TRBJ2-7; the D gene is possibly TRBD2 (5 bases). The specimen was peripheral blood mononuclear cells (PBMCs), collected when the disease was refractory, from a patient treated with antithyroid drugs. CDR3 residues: CAISGVSYEQYF. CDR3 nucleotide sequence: TGTGCCATCTCCGGGGTCTCCTACGAGCAGTACTTC.